This is a list of T cell receptor beta chains from one sample in a study of blood T cell repertoires in COVID-19. Method: immunoSEQ multiplex PCR; TCRdb's copy keeps in-frame clones and lacks some. The profile shows 250,000 to 350,000 clones, around 90% of them singletons. Input material: peripheral blood. Receptors were obtained from a woman in her thirties with COVID-19, enrolled during active disease. Each CDR3 is given with its conserved first and last residue. A D gene is named only where the DNA matches it firmly. Only part of the rows carry a size: once, few, many, or a class if the clone is expanded.

J gene	D gene	V gene	clone size	CDR3 protein	CDR3 DNA
TRBJ2-1	TRBD2	TRBV18	-	CASSPGTSGSNEQFF	TGTGCCAGCTCACCCGGGACTAGCGGGAGCAATGAGCAGTTCTTC
TRBJ1-3	-	TRBV3-1/TRBV3-2	-	CASGQISGNTIYF	TGTGCCAGCGGGCAGATCTCTGGAAACACCATATATTTT
TRBJ2-7	-	TRBV29-1	once	CSVVIRASASAEQYF	TGCAGCGTAGTTATCCGAGCTAGCGCTTCCGCGGAGCAGTACTTC
TRBJ1-2	-	TRBV6-6	-	CASSYRQPYGYTF	TGTGCCAGCAGTTATAGACAGCCCTATGGCTACACCTTC
TRBJ1-2	TRBD1	TRBV30	-	CAWSVDRGLNGYTF	TGTGCCTGGAGTGTAGACAGGGGGCTAAATGGCTACACCTTC
TRBJ2-3	-	TRBV24-1	-	CATSDPWVGEADTQYF	TGTGCCACCAGTGACCCCTGGGTGGGAGAGGCAGATACGCAGTATTTT
TRBJ1-1	TRBD1	TRBV5-4	-	CASRDDRVNTEAFF	TGTGCCAGCAGAGACGACAGGGTGAACACTGAAGCTTTCTTT
TRBJ2-5	TRBD1	TRBV18	-	CASSPGQGLQETQYF	TGTGCCAGCTCACCGGGACAGGGCCTCCAAGAGACCCAGTACTTC
TRBJ1-1	-	TRBV5-5	-	CASSSRGDGTEAFF	TGTGCCAGCAGCTCCCGGGGGGATGGCACTGAAGCTTTCTTT
TRBJ1-5	TRBD1	TRBV28	-	CASSWTGEQPQHF	TGTGCCAGCAGTTGGACAGGGGAGCAGCCCCAGCATTTT
TRBJ2-3	TRBD2	TRBV7-2	-	CASSLRTSGSGDTQYF	TGTGCCAGCAGCCTGCGGACTAGCGGGAGTGGAGATACGCAGTATTTT
TRBJ1-5	-	TRBV6-5	-	CASSLDSNQPQHF	TGTGCCAGCAGTTTAGATAGCAATCAGCCCCAGCATTTT
TRBJ2-3	-	TRBV10-2	-	CASLSGDPDTQYF	TGCGCCAGTCTCTCGGGGGACCCAGATACGCAGTATTTT
TRBJ1-3	-	TRBV9	-	CASSVEHVGRTIYF	TGTGCCAGCAGCGTAGAACATGTAGGGAGAACCATATATTTT
TRBJ2-1	-	TRBV3-1/TRBV3-2	-	CASSQILANEQFF	TGTGCCAGCAGCCAAATACTAGCCAATGAGCAGTTCTTC
TRBJ2-1	-	TRBV11-2	once	CASSLVGSPPEFF	TGTGCCAGCAGCTTAGTCGGGTCTCCCCCGGAGTTCTTC
TRBJ1-2	-	TRBV5-6	-	CASRRAADGYTF	TGTGCCAGCAGACGCGCGGCGGATGGCTACACCTTC
TRBJ2-7	TRBD2	TRBV10-3	-	CAITGTSGPYEQYF	TGTGCCATCACGGGGACTAGCGGACCGTACGAGCAGTACTTC
TRBJ1-1	-	TRBV21-1	once	CASSKKDDRKGQGTEAFF	TGTGCCAGCAGCAAAAAGGATGACAGGAAGGGGCAGGGCACTGAAGCTTTCTTT
TRBJ2-7	-	TRBV9	-	CASSVAPGNGEQYF	TGTGCCAGCAGCGTAGCTCCCGGGAACGGCGAGCAGTACTTC
TRBJ2-1	TRBD2	TRBV7-9	-	CASSAGLAGGGEQFF	TGTGCCAGCAGCGCGGGACTAGCGGGAGGCGGTGAGCAGTTCTTC
TRBJ1-2	TRBD1	TRBV6-1	-	CASSEGQPYGYTF	TGTGCCAGCAGTGAGGGACAGCCCTATGGCTACACCTTC
TRBJ1-1	-	TRBV7-3	-	CASSPTGGVPEAFF	TGTGCCAGCAGCCCCACGGGGGGGGTGCCTGAAGCTTTCTTT
TRBJ2-3	-	TRBV2	-	CASSEGGGNTQYF	TGTGCCAGCAGTGAAGGGGGCGGGAATACGCAGTATTTT
TRBJ2-2	-	TRBV30	few	CAWSPYTGELFF	TGTGCCTGGAGTCCCTACACCGGGGAGCTGTTTTTT
TRBJ1-1	-	TRBV27	-	CASSLQWNTEAFF	TGTGCCAGCAGTTTACAGTGGAACACTGAAGCTTTCTTT
TRBJ2-2	-	TRBV10-2	-	CASRAEDSLAGELFF	TGCGCCAGCAGAGCAGAGGACTCTCTGGCCGGGGAGCTGTTTTTT
TRBJ2-7	-	TRBV23-1	-	CASARSGSHEQYF	TGCGCCAGCGCCCGTTCGGGTTCTCACGAGCAGTACTTC
TRBJ1-2	TRBD1	TRBV5-4	-	CASSQGANYGYTF	TGTGCCAGCAGCCAGGGGGCGAACTATGGCTACACCTTC
TRBJ1-3	TRBD1	TRBV2	-	CASRGTGGGNTIYF	TGTGCCAGCAGGGGGACAGGGGGAGGAAACACCATATATTTT
TRBJ2-1	TRBD2	TRBV6-4	-	CASSVEAGANNEQFF	TGTGCCAGCAGTGTCGAAGCGGGAGCCAACAATGAGCAGTTCTTC
TRBJ2-5	TRBD1	TRBV5-6	-	CASSSGTGIGETQYF	TGTGCCAGCAGTTCCGGGACAGGGATCGGTGAGACCCAGTACTTC
TRBJ2-1	-	TRBV6-1	-	CASSDTGISYNEQFF	TGTGCCAGCAGTGATACAGGGATATCCTACAATGAGCAGTTCTTC
TRBJ2-6	-	TRBV9	-	CASSVSSGANVLTF	TGTGCCAGCAGCGTATCGTCTGGGGCCAACGTCCTGACTTTC
TRBJ1-2	-	TRBV7-2	-	CASGGGMNYGYTF	TGTGCCAGCGGGGGGGGGATGAACTATGGCTACACCTTC
TRBJ1-4	TRBD1	TRBV18	few	CASSPVRQGALTNEKLFF	TGTGCCAGCTCACCGGTCCGACAGGGGGCTTTAACTAATGAAAAACTGTTTTTT
TRBJ2-1	TRBD2	TRBV5-4	-	CASSLSLRTSGRNEQFF	TGTGCCAGCAGCTTGTCTCTAAGGACTAGCGGGAGGAATGAGCAGTTCTTC
TRBJ1-2	TRBD1	TRBV7-2	-	CASSLTGGEYGYTF	TGTGCCAGCAGCTTAACAGGGGGGGAGTATGGCTACACCTTC
TRBJ2-7	TRBD2	TRBV6-1	-	CASSEAFLAGGREQYF	TGTGCCAGCAGTGAAGCCTTTCTAGCGGGAGGGCGAGAGCAGTACTTC
TRBJ2-2	-	TRBV4-1	once	CASSQGPQFTTNTGELFF	TGCGCCAGCAGCCAAGGTCCGCAGTTTACCACGAACACCGGGGAGCTGTTTTTT
TRBJ2-7	TRBD1	TRBV9	-	CASSVGGQGLFEQYF	TGTGCCAGCAGCGTAGGGGGACAGGGCCTTTTCGAGCAGTACTTC
TRBJ2-7	-	TRBV6-5	-	CASSYGGIGYEQYF	TGTGCCAGCAGTTACGGAGGGATCGGCTACGAGCAGTACTTC
TRBJ2-1	TRBD2	TRBV7-3	few	CASSQGLAGYNEQFF	TGTGCCAGCAGCCAGGGACTAGCGGGATACAATGAGCAGTTCTTC
TRBJ2-7	-	TRBV29-1	few	CSVVWRRHSYEQYF	TGCAGCGTTGTTTGGCGGCGCCACTCCTACGAGCAGTACTTC
TRBJ2-2	TRBD2	TRBV29-1	-	CSVESGRGTGELFF	TGCAGCGTTGAGTCCGGGAGGGGTACCGGGGAGCTGTTTTTT
TRBJ2-1	-	TRBV9	-	CASSVRGEQFF	TGTGCCAGCAGCGTAAGGGGTGAGCAGTTCTTC